The 2 T cell receptor beta chains in this list originate from one sample, sequenced in a study of identical twins. MiXCR, applied by TCRdb to the 5' RACE reads, yields one record per CDR3 protein. The profile shows hundreds of thousands of distinct CDR3 sequences, 12% of them singletons. These sequences were also reported in another study, on yellow fever vaccine responses in identical twins.

Sequenced sample: CD8+ T cells sorted from blood. The receptors stem from a young woman in good health.

V usage is TRBV7-3 and J usage is TRBJ1-4; D gene uncertain. Germline V lookup: CDR1 SGHTA, CDR2 FQGTGA. V lost 5 bases and J 3 bases, leaving 13 bases between the germline ends. The CDR3 contains 15 residues. This CDR3 is CASSPSGAPNEKLFF. The CDR3, as DNA: TGTGCCAGCAGCCCCTCCGGTGCGCCTAATGAAAAACTGTTTTTT.

V usage is TRBV2 and J usage is TRBJ1-1; D not certain. The CDR3 runs 14 residues. V lost 2 bases and J 7 bases, leaving 14 bases between the germline ends. CDR1 is SNHLY and CDR2 is FYNNEI in the germline V gene. CDR3 region: CASSERSSLNEAFF. As DNA, the CDR3 is TGTGCCAGCAGTGAACGGTCGTCGCTGAATGAAGCTTTCTTT.